The clone carrying this T cell receptor (beta chain) was counted at least ten times. Its antigen is not identified. The data were obtained in a study of neurological immune-mediated disorders. Study-level points and caveats: When the repertoires were grouped phylogenetically, those of 18 of the 34 multiple sclerosis patients came together in a single cluster of related CDR3 sequences, which points to a possible repertoire-level signature. No sharing of CDR3 amino acid sequences was observed among expanded clones across subjects, suggesting private repertoires in all groups.

The cDNA came from 5'RACE, which used 10-nucleotide random UMIs. TCRdb independently ran MiXCR on the 5' RACE reads; one entry per CDR3 protein. Seen here are 87,000 or so distinct CDR3 sequences, about 3.8% observed once, and the top ten hold 5% to 6.5%. This clonotype originated in a woman between 18 and 29 years old with multiple sclerosis. Sequenced: PBMCs.

The CDR3 loop reads CASSLFENQPQHF. In DNA, the CDR3 is TGTGCCAGCAGCTTATTTGAGAATCAGCCCCAGCATTTT. This chain links TRBV7-2 with TRBJ1-5; no definite D call. The CDR3 sequence is 13 residues long. CDR1 is SGHTA and CDR2 is FQGNSA in the germline V gene. Between the trimmed V and J ends, which lost 2 bases and 4 bases, there was a span of 6 bases.